The 21 T cell receptor beta chains in this list originate from one sample, sequenced in a study of T cell repertoires in cytomegalovirus infection. From the reads, TCRdb called clonotypes with MiXCR, one entry per CDR3 protein. The table lists approximately 240,000 distinct CDR3 sequences, approximately 13% of them singletons, with 1.5% to 2% in the top ten. Sequencing was performed on PBMCs. Receptor source: a human donor in good health (CMV status not recorded). Some clones in this sample may be carry-over from other donors' samples.

This clonotype has ten or more counts. J is TRBJ1-1 and V is TRBV19; the D gene is possibly TRBD1 (5 bases). Trimming removed 6 bases at V and 1 base at J, with 15 bases between. The CDR3 has 15 amino acids. CDR1 is LNHDA and CDR2 is SQIVND in the germline V gene (reference sequence). This CDR3 reads CASRPGTRENTEAFF. In DNA form, the CDR3 reads TGTGCCAGTAGACCGGGGACCAGGGAGAACACTGAAGCTTTCTTT.

Written as DNA, the CDR3 is TGTGCCAGCAGTTCTTATAGCGGGAGGACCCTCTACGAGCAGTACTTC. It codes for CASSSYSGRTLYEQYF. The gene calls are TRBV6-2 or TRBV6-3 and TRBJ2-7; 10 bases are a match to TRBD2. Unmatched junction bases numbered 9, after V lost 4 bases and J lost 3 bases. Per germline, CDR1 MNHEY and CDR2 SVGEGT. The CDR3 sequence is 16 residues long.

The V call is TRBV20-1, the J call TRBJ2-3; D remains unclear. The length of the CDR3 is 14 residues. Trimming shortened V by 3 bases and J by 0 bases, and 10 bases separated the two germline ends. Germline CDR1 and CDR2: DFQATT and SNEGSKA (reference sequence). CDR3 sequence: CSASSEVSTDTQYF. The DNA of the CDR3 is TGCAGTGCTAGTTCTGAAGTCAGCACAGATACGCAGTATTTT.

As concerns this clonotype: A much bigger clone sits one base away, suggesting this may be a read error. This chain connects TRBV7-3 to TRBJ2-2; possible D gene TRBD1, 5 bases. CDR1 and CDR2 (germline): SGHTA, FQGTGA. With 0 bases removed from V and 1 base from J, the gap between germline ends came to 6 bases. The CDR3 extends over 15 amino acids. The CDR3 DNA follows: TGTGCCAGCAGCTTAACGCAGGGGAACACCGGGGAGCTGTTTTTT. Protein sequence: CASSLTQGNTGELFF.

This clonotype has a count of ten or more. This sequence joins TRBV7-2 and TRBJ2-4, with D perhaps TRBD1 (5 bases). CDR3 length equals 18 residues. V gave up 1 base and J gave up 6 bases, with 22 bases separating them. Per the germline V gene, CDR1 is SGHTA and CDR2 is FQGNSA. CDR3 amino acids: CASSLGAARADRGNIQYF. Here the CDR3 DNA reads TGTGCCAGCAGCTTAGGGGCCGCTAGGGCCGATAGGGGAAACATTCAGTACTTC. Full variable domain (outside the CDR3, taken from reference TRBV7-2 and TRBJ2-4): GAGVSQSPSNKVTEKGKDVELRCDPISGHTALYWYRQSLGQGLEFLIYFQGNSAPDKSGLPSDRFSAERTGGSVSTLTIQRTQQEDSAVYLCASSLGAARADRGNIQYFGAGTRLSVL.

The CDR3 protein is CASSEGAPSYNEQFF. CDR3 sequence (DNA): TGTGCCAGTAGTGAGGGGGCACCCTCCTACAATGAGCAGTTCTTC. The V gene is TRBV19, the J gene TRBJ2-1; the match to TRBD1 covers 7 bases. This CDR3 has 15 amino acids. Germline trimming cut 5 bases from V and 0 bases from J; bases unmatched to any gene: 4. Germline CDR1 and CDR2: LNHDA and SQIVND (reference sequence). The whole variable domain, filled in from reference TRBV19 and TRBJ2-1, reads DGGITQSPKYLFRKEGQNVTLSCEQNLNHDAMYWYRQDPGQGLRLIYYSQIVNDFQKGDIAEGYSVSREKKESFPLTVTSAQKNPTAFYLCASSEGAPSYNEQFFGPGTRLTVL.

This clonotype was observed a handful of times. The chain combines TRBV29-1 with TRBJ2-1; D not certain. V was shortened by 5 bases and J by 7 bases, with 18 bases between the two germline ends. This CDR3 has 14 residues. Per germline, CDR1 SQVTM and CDR2 ANQGSEA. The CDR3 DNA reads TGCAGCGTTCGGATCTCGGATGGGTTGAATGAGCAGTTCTTC. It encodes CSVRISDGLNEQFF.

This clonotype was seen once. The chain links TRBV5-1 to TRBJ1-5; 7 bases are a match to TRBD1. V trimming: 0 bases; J trimming: 0 bases; junction bases outside the gene matches: 9. This CDR3 spans 18 amino acids. Germline CDR1 SGHRS, CDR2 YFSETQ. The CDR3 DNA follows: TGCGCCAGCAGCTTGGTACCATCCGGGACAGATAGCAATCAGCCCCAGCATTTT. This codes for CASSLVPSGTDSNQPQHF. Complete variable domain (other parts from reference TRBV5-1 and TRBJ1-5): KAGVTQTPRYLIKTRGQQVTLSCSPISGHRSVSWYQQTPGQGLQFLFEYFSETQRNKGNFPGRFSGRQFSNSRSEMNVSTLELGDSALYLCASSLVPSGTDSNQPQHFGDGTRLSIL.

The rearrangement joins TRBV20-1 to TRBJ1-5, with D maybe TRBD1 (6 bases). V gave up 1 base and J gave up 6 bases, with 10 bases separating them. Germline loops: CDR1 DFQATT, CDR2 SNEGSKA (reference sequence). The CDR3 covers 13 residues. CDR3 region: CSARGDMTQPQHF. In DNA, the CDR3 is TGCAGTGCTAGAGGGGACATGACTCAGCCCCAGCATTTT.

V usage is TRBV29-1 and J usage is TRBJ2-7, with TRBD2 identical over 12 bases. This CDR3 has 11 amino acids. From germline, CDR1 is SQVTM and CDR2 ANQGSEA. Trimming removed 7 bases from V and 7 bases from J; junction bases left unmatched: 2. The CDR3 here is CSETSGGEQYF. CDR3 in DNA: TGCAGCGAAACTAGCGGGGGGGAGCAGTACTTC.

At least ten counts were recorded for this clonotype. The V gene is TRBV4-1, the J gene TRBJ2-2, with D perhaps matching TRBD2 (6 bases). Germline CDR1 is MGHRA and CDR2 is YSYEKL. The CDR3 totals 16 residues. V lost 1 base, J lost 2 bases, and 11 bases lay in between. In DNA, the CDR3 is TGCGCCAGCAGCCAAGGCGGCGGGACTAACACCGGGGAGCTGTTTTTT. Translated, it gives CASSQGGGTNTGELFF.

The table lists this clonotype with many counts. The chain couples TRBV28 to TRBJ1-4; D might be TRBD1 (5 bases). The V gene's germline CDR1 is MDHEN and CDR2 SYDVKM. The CDR3 is made up of 18 amino acids. Between the trimmed V and J ends, which lost 0 bases and 5 bases, there was a span of 19 bases. The CDR3 protein is CASSLWTSWGRENEKLFF. In nucleotides, the CDR3 is TGTGCCAGCAGTTTATGGACATCTTGGGGCAGGGAGAATGAAAAACTGTTTTTT.

This clonotype was recorded many times. The gene calls are TRBV28 and TRBJ2-3, with 7 bases matching TRBD2. V lost 1 base, J lost 8 bases, and 6 bases stayed unmatched. Germline V gives CDR1 MDHEN, CDR2 SYDVKM. CDR3 length: 14 amino acids. The CDR3 is CASSLSSGRPTQYF. CDR3 coding DNA: TGTGCCAGCAGTTTATCTAGCGGCCGTCCTACGCAGTATTTT.

In this sample, this clonotype is medium-sized. The chain couples TRBV7-2 to TRBJ2-4; no firm D call. V dropped 5 bases and J dropped 2 bases, with 10 bases sitting between them. CDR1 and CDR2 from the germline V gene are SGHTA and FQGNSA. The CDR3 runs 14 residues. CDR3 bases: TGTGCCAGCAGCCTAGGTGGAACCAAAAACATTCAGTACTTC. It specifies CASSLGGTKNIQYF.

This clonotype was counted ten times or more. The chain has TRBV7-2 and TRBJ1-5, with no clear D. Deletions cut 1 base from V and 4 bases from J, with 8 bases between. CDR1 and CDR2 (germline): SGHTA, FQGNSA. The CDR3 spans 14 residues. Here the CDR3 reads CASSLVPENQPQHF. In DNA form, the CDR3 reads TGTGCCAGCAGCTTAGTACCCGAGAATCAGCCCCAGCATTTT.

At least ten counts were recorded for this clonotype. The rearrangement joins TRBV7-3 to TRBJ2-1; D call uncertain. Germline-derived CDR1 and CDR2 are SGHTA and FQGTGA. CDR3 length: 18 amino acids. Trimming cost V 5 bases and J 4 bases, with 24 bases left between them. The CDR3 reads CASSPSRQTAQKYNEQFF. Here the CDR3 DNA reads TGTGCCAGCAGCCCATCGAGGCAGACTGCCCAAAAGTACAATGAGCAGTTCTTC.

CDR3 DNA: TGTGCCAGCAGCGTGAAGGGACTAGGGAATGAGCAGTTCTTC. This translates into CASSVKGLGNEQFF. V gene TRBV9 combines with J gene TRBJ2-1; 8 positions agree with TRBD2. Germline V gives CDR1 SGDLS, CDR2 YYNGEE. V shed 2 bases and J 7 bases; nucleotides not matched to a gene: 5. The CDR3 runs 14 residues.

This clonotype was recorded many times. This rearrangement joins TRBV7-2 to TRBJ2-7; no clear D gene. CDR3 length: 13 residues. Between the trimmed V and J ends, which lost 2 bases and 2 bases, there was a span of 7 bases. Germline V gene data show CDR1 as SGHTA and CDR2 as FQGNSA. The CDR3 protein is CASSLSRPYEQYF. CDR3 sequence (DNA): TGTGCCAGCAGCTTATCTAGGCCCTACGAGCAGTACTTC.

This clonotype has ten or more counts. The chain links TRBV7-2 to TRBJ2-7; 7 bases are shared with TRBD1. The CDR3 is made up of 15 amino acids. The V and J ends lost 3 bases and 4 bases, in that order; junction bases with no gene match: 9. CDR1 and CDR2 from the germline V gene are SGHTA and FQGNSA. The CDR3 DNA is TGTGCCAGCAGCTTGCAATTGCAGGGGGTATACGAGCAGTACTTC. Its protein product is CASSLQLQGVYEQYF.

This clonotype was observed many times. The chain is built from TRBV20-1 and TRBJ2-1; possible D gene TRBD1, 5 bases. CDR1 is DFQATT and CDR2 is SNEGSKA in the germline V gene (reference sequence). The CDR3 contains 17 residues. Trimming pared 0 bases from V and 2 bases from J, leaving 17 bases between. The CDR3 spells CSARDRLKGWAYNEQFF. CDR3 nucleotides: TGCAGTGCTAGAGATCGCCTTAAGGGGTGGGCCTACAATGAGCAGTTCTTC.

The chain uses TRBV7-6 and TRBJ2-7; possibly TRBD1 or TRBD2 for D (5 bases each). The germline CDR1 and CDR2 sequences are SGHVS and FNYEAQ. Trimming took 1 base from V and 3 from J, leaving 7 bases between them. The CDR3 covers 13 residues. The CDR3 sequence is CASSLGDGYEQYF. DNA of the CDR3: TGTGCCAGCAGCTTAGGGGACGGCTACGAGCAGTACTTC.